These T cell receptor beta chains were read from a single sample in a study of CD8+CD57+ T cells in acquired aplastic anemia. Using its own MiXCR run on the reads, TCRdb lists one record per CDR3 protein. The repertoire holds under 500,000 distinct CDR3 sequences, roughly a third seen once, with 0.82% in the top ten. The sequencing input was sorted CD4+, CD8+, or CD8+CD57+ T cells (not recorded which) from PBMCs. The receptors were sampled from a human donor with aplastic anemia. Both conserved end residues are part of each CDR3. A D gene is named only where the DNA matches it firmly. Only part of the rows carry a size: once, few, many, or a class if the clone is expanded.

TRBJ1-6	.	TRBV15	.	CATSGDGLRGSPLHF	TGTGCCACCAGCGGGGACGGCCTTCGGGGCTCACCCCTCCACTTT
TRBJ1-4	.	TRBV14	.	CASSRARGGNEKLFF	TGTGCCAGCAGCCGAGCGAGAGGAGGAAATGAAAAACTGTTTTTT
TRBJ1-1	few	TRBV29-1	.	CSALTGEAFF	TGCAGCGCCTTAACTGGGGAAGCTTTCTTT
TRBJ1-6	.	TRBV10-1	.	CASSGVNSPLHF	TGCGCCAGCAGTGGAGTCAATTCACCCCTCCACTTT
TRBJ2-7	.	TRBV24-1	TRBD2	CASSYLVGRAWEQYF	TGTGCCAGCAGTTATTTGGTCGGGAGGGCCTGGGAGCAGTACTTC
TRBJ2-7	many	TRBV6-1	TRBD1	CASRRTTGLSYEQYF	TGTGCCAGCAGGCGAACGACAGGGCTATCCTACGAGCAGTACTTC
TRBJ1-6	few	TRBV2	.	CASSLDQPLNSPLHF	TGTGCCAGCAGCTTAGACCAGCCCCTCAATTCACCCCTCCACTTT
TRBJ1-6	many	TRBV19	.	CASSIQDSSYNSPLHF	TGTGCCAGTAGTATTCAGGACAGCTCCTATAATTCACCCCTCCACTTT
TRBJ1-2	many	TRBV2	TRBD1	CAISRTGYGYTF	TGTGCCATTTCAAGGACAGGGTATGGCTACACCTTC
TRBJ2-2	.	TRBV5-1	.	CASSFSRGELFF	TGCGCCAGCAGCTTTTCACGCGGGGAGCTATTTTTT
TRBJ1-1	many	TRBV7-2	.	CASSLNRLNTEAFF	TGTGCCAGCAGCTTAAACAGACTGAACACTGAAGCTTTCTTT
TRBJ2-5	many	TRBV2	.	CASSKDGRKETQYF	TGTGCCAGCAGTAAGGACGGAAGGAAAGAGACCCAGTACTTC
TRBJ1-2	.	TRBV7-9	.	CASSHTREVDGYTF	TGTGCCAGCAGCCACACTAGGGAAGTGGATGGCTACACCTTC
TRBJ1-6	.	TRBV10-3	.	CAISGTEYSPLHF	TGTGCCATCAGTGGGACAGAATATTCACCCCTCCACTTT
TRBJ1-6	.	TRBV9	TRBD1	CASSAPGQANSPLHF	TGTGCCAGCAGCGCCCCGGGACAGGCAAATTCACCCCTCCACTTT
TRBJ1-3	many	TRBV25-1	TRBD1	CASSAPGTGIGNTIYF	TGTGCCAGCAGTGCACCGGGGACAGGGATCGGAAACACCATATATTTT
TRBJ1-5	.	TRBV20-1	.	CSARLGTTASSNQPQHF	TGCAGTGCTAGACTAGGGACAACGGCATCTAGCAATCAGCCCCAGCATTTT
TRBJ1-1	many	TRBV7-3	.	CASSLEQNTEAFF	TGTGCCAGCAGCTTAGAACAAAACACTGAAGCTTTCTTT